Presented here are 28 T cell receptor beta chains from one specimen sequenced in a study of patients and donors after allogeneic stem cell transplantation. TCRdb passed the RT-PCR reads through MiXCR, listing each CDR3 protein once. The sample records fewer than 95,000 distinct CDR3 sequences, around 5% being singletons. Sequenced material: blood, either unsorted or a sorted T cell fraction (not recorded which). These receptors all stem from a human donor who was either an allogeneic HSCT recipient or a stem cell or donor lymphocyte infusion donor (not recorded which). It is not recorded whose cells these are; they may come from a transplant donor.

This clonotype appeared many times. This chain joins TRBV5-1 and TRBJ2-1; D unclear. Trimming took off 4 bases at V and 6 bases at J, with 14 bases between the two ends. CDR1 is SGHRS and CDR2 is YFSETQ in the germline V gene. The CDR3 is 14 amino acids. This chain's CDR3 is CASSGRGSANEQFF. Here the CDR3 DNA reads TGCGCCAGCAGCGGCAGAGGCTCGGCCAATGAGCAGTTCTTC.

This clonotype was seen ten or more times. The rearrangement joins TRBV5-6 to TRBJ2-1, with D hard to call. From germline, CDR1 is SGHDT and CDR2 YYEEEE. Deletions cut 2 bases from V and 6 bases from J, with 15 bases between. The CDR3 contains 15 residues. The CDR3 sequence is CASSFQTTRSNEQFF. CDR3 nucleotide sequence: TGTGCCAGCAGCTTCCAAACTACACGCAGCAATGAGCAGTTCTTC.

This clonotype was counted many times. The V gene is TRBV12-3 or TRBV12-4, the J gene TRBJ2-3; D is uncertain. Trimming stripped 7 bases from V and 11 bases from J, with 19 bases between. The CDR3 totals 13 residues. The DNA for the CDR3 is TGTGCCAGCACCCCGGACCCCGGGTACAAGCAGTATTTT. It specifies CASTPDPGYKQYF.

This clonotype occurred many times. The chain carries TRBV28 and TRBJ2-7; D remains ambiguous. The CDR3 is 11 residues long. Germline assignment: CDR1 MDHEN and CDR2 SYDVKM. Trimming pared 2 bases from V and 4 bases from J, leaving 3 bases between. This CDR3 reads CASSLKYEQYF. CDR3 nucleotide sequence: TGTGCCAGCAGTTTAAAATACGAGCAGTACTTC.

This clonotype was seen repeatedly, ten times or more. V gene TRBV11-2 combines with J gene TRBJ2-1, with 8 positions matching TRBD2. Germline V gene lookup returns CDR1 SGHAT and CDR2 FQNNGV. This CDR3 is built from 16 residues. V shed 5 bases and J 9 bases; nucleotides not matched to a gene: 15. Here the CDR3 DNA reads TGTGCCAGCAGCCCCCCCCTTGGCGGACTAGCTGGTGAGCAGTTCTTC. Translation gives CASSPPLGGLAGEQFF.

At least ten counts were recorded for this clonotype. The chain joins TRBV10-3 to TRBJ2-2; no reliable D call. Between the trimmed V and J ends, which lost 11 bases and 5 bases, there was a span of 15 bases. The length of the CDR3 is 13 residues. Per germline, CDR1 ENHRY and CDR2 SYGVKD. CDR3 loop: CASEGLGTGELFF. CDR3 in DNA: TGTGCCTCCGAAGGGTTGGGAACCGGGGAGCTGTTTTTT.

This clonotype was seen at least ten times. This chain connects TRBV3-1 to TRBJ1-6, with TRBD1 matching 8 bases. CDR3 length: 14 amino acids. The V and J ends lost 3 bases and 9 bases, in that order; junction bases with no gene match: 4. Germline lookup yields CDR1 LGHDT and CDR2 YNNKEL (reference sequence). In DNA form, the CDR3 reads TGTGCCAGCAGCCATGGGACAGGAGCTTCACCCCTCCACTTT. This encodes CASSHGTGASPLHF. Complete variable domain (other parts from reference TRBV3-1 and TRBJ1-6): DTAVSQTPKYLVTQMGNDKSIKCEQNLGHDTMYWYKQDSKKFLKIMFSYNNKELIINETVPNRFSPKSPDKAHLNLHINSLELGDSAVYFCASSHGTGASPLHFGNGTRLTVT.

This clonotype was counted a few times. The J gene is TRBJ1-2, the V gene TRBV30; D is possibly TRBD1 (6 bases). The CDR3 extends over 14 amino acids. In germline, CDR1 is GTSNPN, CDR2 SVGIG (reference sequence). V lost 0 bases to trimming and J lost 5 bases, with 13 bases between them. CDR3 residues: CAWSVLGGSYGYTF. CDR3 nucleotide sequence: TGTGCCTGGAGTGTTCTGGGGGGCTCGTATGGCTACACCTTC.

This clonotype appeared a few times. Written as DNA, the CDR3 is TGTGCCAGCAGTTTTAGACAGCTAAATTCACCCCTCCACTTT. Translation gives CASSFRQLNSPLHF. The chain uses TRBV27 and TRBJ1-6; maybe TRBD1 (5 bases). The germline CDR1 and CDR2 sequences are MNHEY and SMNVEV (reference sequence). This CDR3 comprises 14 residues. The V end lost 3 bases, the J end lost 7 bases, and 10 bases lay between the germline ends.

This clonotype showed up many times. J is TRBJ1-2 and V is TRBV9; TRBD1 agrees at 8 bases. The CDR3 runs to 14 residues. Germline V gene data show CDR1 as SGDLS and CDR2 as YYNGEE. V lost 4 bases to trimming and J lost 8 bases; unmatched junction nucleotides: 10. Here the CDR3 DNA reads TGTGCCAGCAGCCTTCAGGACAGGGCAGGCGGCTACACCTTC. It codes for CASSLQDRAGGYTF.

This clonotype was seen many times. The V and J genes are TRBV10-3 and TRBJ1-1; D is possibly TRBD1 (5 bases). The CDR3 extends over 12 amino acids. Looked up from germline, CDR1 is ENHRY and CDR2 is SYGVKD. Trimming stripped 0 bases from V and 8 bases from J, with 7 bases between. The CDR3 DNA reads TGTGCCATCAGTGAGTCGACAGTCGAAGCTTTCTTT. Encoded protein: CAISESTVEAFF.

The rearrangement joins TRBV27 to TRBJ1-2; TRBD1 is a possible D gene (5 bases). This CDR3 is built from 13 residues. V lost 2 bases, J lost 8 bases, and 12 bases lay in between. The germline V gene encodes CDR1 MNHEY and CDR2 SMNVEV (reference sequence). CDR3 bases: TGTGCCAGCAGTTTACAGGGTAGTAAAGGCTACACCTTC. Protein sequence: CASSLQGSKGYTF.

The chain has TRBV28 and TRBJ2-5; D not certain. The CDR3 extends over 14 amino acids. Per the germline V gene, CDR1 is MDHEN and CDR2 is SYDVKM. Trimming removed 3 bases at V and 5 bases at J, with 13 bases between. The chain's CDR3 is CASSFNPLRETQYF. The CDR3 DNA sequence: TGTGCCAGCAGTTTCAACCCCCTTAGGGAGACCCAGTACTTC.

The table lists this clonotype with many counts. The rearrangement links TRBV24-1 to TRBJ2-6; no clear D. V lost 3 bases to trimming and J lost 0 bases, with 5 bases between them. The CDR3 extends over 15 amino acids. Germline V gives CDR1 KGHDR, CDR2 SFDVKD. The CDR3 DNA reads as TGTGCCACCAGTGATCCAGGCTCTGGGGCCAACGTCCTGACTTTC. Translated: CATSDPGSGANVLTF.

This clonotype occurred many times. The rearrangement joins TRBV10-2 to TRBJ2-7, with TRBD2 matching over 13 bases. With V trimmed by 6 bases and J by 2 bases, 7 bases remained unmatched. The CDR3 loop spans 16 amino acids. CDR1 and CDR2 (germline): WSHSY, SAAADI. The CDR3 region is CASRGTSGRDPYEQYF. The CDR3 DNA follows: TGCGCCAGCAGGGGAACTAGCGGGAGGGACCCCTACGAGCAGTACTTC.

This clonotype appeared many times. CDR3 loop: CASSLTGGRQETQYF. The CDR3 DNA sequence: TGTGCCAGCAGCCTGACAGGGGGAAGACAAGAGACCCAGTACTTC. The chain combines TRBV7-9 with TRBJ2-5; 9 bases line up with TRBD1. The CDR3 is 15 amino acids. V was clipped by 5 bases and J by 2 bases; unmatched bases: 6. Germline V CDR1 and CDR2: SEHNR, FQNEAQ (reference sequence).

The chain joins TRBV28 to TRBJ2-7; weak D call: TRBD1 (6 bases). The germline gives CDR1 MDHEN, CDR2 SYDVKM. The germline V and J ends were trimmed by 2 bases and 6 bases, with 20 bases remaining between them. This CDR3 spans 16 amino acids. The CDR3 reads CASSLGWGTTGSEQYF. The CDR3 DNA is TGTGCCAGCAGTTTAGGATGGGGGACCACAGGGTCCGAGCAGTACTTC.

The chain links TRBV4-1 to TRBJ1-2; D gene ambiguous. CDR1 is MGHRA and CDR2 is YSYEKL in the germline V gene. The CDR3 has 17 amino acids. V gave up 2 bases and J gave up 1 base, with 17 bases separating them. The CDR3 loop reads CASSQRFQWVDNYGYTF. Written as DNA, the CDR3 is TGCGCCAGCAGCCAAAGGTTTCAGTGGGTGGATAACTATGGCTACACCTTC.

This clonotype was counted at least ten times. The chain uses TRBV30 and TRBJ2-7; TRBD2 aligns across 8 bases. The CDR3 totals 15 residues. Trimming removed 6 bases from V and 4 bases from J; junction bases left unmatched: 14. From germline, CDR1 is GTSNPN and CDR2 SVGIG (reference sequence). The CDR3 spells CACTKALAGVYEQYF. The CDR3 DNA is TGTGCCTGTACCAAAGCCCTAGCGGGCGTATACGAGCAGTACTTC.

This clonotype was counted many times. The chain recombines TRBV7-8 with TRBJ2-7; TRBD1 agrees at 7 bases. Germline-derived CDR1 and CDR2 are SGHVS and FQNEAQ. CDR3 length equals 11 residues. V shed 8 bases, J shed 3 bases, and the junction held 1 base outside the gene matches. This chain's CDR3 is CASGTVYEQYF. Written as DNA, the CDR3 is TGTGCCAGCGGGACAGTCTACGAGCAGTACTTC.

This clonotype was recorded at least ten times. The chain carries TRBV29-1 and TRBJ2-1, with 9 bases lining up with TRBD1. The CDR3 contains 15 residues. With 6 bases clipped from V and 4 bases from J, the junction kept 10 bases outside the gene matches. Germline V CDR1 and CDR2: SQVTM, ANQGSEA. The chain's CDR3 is CSVDGTGKRYNEQFF. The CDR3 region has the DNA TGCAGCGTAGACGGGACAGGGAAACGGTACAATGAGCAGTTCTTC.

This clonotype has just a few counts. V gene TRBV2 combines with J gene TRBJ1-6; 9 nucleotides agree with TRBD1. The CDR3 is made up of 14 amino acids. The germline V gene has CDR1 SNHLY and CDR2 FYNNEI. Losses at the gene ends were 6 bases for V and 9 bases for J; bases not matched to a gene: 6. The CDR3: CASRGQGGGSPLHF. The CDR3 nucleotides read TGTGCCAGCAGGGGACAGGGCGGGGGTTCACCCCTCCACTTT.

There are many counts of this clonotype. CDR3 bases: TGTGCCAGCAGCTCACCGGGACAGGGGGTAAATGAGCAGTTCTTC. The encoded protein is CASSSPGQGVNEQFF. The J gene is TRBJ2-1, the V gene TRBV11-3, with TRBD1 identical over 11 bases. J was trimmed by 7 bases and V by 4 bases; bases with no gene match: 6. This CDR3 contains 15 residues. Germline V gene sequence: CDR1 SGHNT, CDR2 YENEEA.

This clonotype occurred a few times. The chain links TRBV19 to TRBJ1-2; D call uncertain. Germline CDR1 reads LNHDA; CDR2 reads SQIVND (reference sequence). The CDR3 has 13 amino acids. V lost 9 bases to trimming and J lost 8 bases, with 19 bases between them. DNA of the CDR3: TGTGCCAGCAAGCGCCGGGTCTCTGAGGGCTACACCTTC. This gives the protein CASKRRVSEGYTF.

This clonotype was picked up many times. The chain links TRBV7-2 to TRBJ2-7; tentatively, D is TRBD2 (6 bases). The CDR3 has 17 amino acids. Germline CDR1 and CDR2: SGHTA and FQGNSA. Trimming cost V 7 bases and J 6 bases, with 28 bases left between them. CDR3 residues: CASTISPQRVPSGEQYF. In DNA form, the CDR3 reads TGTGCCAGCACCATATCCCCCCAGCGGGTGCCATCGGGCGAGCAGTACTTC.

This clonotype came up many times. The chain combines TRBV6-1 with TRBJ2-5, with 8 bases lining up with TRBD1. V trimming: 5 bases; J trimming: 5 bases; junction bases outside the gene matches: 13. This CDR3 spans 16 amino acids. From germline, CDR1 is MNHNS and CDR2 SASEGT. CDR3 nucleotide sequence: TGTGCCAGCAGTAACCTTGGACAGGGATGGGGTGAGACCCAGTACTTC. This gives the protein CASSNLGQGWGETQYF.

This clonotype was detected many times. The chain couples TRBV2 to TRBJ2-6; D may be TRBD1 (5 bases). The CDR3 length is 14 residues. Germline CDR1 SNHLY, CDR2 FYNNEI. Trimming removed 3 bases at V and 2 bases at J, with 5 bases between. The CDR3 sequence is CASSDRAGANVLTF. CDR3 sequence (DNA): TGTGCCAGCAGTGACAGGGCTGGGGCCAACGTCCTGACTTTC.

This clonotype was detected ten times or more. CDR3 protein: CASSLDRASGYTF. CDR3 DNA: TGTGCCAGCAGCCTTGACAGGGCGAGTGGCTACACCTTC. The chain uses TRBV6-1 and TRBJ1-2; 7 nucleotides line up with TRBD1. Germline assignment: CDR1 MNHNS and CDR2 SASEGT. This CDR3 has 13 residues. With V trimmed by 6 bases and J by 7 bases, 8 bases remained unmatched.